This T cell receptor (beta chain) was sequenced for a study of T cells in Graves' hyperthyroidism and ophthalmopathy. Across the whole study: Any treatment followed the collection of peripheral blood at initial diagnosis.

This clonotype has ten or more counts. Antigen: not known. Template material for amplifying TCR beta CDR3 regions consisted of RNA transcripts. First-round RT-PCR of the TCR CDR3 relied on the HTBI primer set. Via MiXCR, TCRdb re-called the multiplex PCR reads, giving one row per CDR3 protein. The data show approximately 430,000 distinct CDR3 sequences, about 15% seen once. Notes on the study in general: Ophthalmopathy, which appeared later, was predicted by the model a median roughly 6.4 months before onset.

For the diagnoses, clinical symptoms, serum thyroxine and TRAb, thyroid ultrasound and orbital computed tomography were used. The sequence was collected from a man between 18 and 35 years old with Graves' ophthalmopathy. The sample was blood.

In DNA, the CDR3 is TGTGCCAGCAGTTACGGGCAGTACTCCTACAATGAGCAGTTCTTC. Protein sequence: CASSYGQYSYNEQFF. The chain combines TRBV6-2 or TRBV6-3 with TRBJ2-1; the D is unclear. Between the trimmed V and J ends, which lost 2 bases and 0 bases, there was a span of 8 bases. Germline V gene lookup returns CDR1 MNHEY and CDR2 SVGEGT. This CDR3 is built from 15 residues.